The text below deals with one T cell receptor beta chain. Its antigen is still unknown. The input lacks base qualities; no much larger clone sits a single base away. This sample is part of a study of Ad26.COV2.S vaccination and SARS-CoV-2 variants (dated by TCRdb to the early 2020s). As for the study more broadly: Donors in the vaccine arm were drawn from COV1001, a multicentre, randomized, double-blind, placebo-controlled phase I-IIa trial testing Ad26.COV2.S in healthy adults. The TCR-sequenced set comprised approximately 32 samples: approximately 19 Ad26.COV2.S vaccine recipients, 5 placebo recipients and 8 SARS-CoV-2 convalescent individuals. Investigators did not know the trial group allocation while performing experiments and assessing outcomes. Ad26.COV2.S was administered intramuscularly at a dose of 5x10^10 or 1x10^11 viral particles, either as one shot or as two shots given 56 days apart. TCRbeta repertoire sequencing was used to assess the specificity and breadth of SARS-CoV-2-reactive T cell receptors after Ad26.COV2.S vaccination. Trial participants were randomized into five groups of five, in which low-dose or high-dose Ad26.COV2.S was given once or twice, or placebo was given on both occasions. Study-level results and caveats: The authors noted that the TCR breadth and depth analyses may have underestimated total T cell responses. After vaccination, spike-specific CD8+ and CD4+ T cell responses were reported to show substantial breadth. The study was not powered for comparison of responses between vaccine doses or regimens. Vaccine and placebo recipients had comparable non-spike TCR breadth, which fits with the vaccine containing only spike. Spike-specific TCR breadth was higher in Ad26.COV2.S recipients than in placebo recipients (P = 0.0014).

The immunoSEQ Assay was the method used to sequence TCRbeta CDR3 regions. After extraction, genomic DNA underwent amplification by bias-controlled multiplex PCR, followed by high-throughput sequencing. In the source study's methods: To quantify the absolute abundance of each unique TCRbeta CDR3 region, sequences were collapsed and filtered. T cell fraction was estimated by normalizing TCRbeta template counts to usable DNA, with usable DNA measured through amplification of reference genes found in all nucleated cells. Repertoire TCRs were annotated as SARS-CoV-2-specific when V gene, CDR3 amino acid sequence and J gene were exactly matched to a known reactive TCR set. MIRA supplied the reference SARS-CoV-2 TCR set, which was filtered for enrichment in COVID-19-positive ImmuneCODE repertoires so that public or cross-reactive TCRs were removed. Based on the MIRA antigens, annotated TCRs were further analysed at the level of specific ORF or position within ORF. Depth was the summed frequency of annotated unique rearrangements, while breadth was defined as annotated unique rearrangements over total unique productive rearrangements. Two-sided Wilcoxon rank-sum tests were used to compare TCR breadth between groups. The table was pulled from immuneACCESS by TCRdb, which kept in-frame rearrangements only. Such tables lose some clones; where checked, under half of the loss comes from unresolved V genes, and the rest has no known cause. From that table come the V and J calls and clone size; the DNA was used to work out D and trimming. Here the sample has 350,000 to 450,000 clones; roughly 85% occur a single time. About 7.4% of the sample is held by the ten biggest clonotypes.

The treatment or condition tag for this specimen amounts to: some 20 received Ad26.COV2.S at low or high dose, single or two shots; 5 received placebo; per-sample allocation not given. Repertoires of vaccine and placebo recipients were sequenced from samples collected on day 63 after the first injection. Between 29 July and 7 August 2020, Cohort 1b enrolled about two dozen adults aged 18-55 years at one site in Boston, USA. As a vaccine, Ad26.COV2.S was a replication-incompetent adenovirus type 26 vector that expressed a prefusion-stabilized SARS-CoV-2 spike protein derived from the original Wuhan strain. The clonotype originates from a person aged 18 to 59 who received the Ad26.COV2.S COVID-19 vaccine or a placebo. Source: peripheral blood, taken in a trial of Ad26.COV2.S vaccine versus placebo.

The DNA reads as follows: TGTGCCTGGAGTCCTGGGACAGTAAGTGGCTACACCTTC. This translates into CAWSPGTVSGYTF. The sequence is built from TRBV30 and TRBJ1-2, with 7 central nucleotides matching TRBD1. The germline V and J ends show losses of 2 bases and 7 bases respectively, and no gene match explains 7 bases of the junction. The CDR3 measures 13 amino acids from cysteine to phenylalanine. The kept DNA is CDR3 alone, 39 bases in frame from the first base. CDR1 and CDR2, per the germline V gene (reference sequence), are GTSNPN and SVGIG.